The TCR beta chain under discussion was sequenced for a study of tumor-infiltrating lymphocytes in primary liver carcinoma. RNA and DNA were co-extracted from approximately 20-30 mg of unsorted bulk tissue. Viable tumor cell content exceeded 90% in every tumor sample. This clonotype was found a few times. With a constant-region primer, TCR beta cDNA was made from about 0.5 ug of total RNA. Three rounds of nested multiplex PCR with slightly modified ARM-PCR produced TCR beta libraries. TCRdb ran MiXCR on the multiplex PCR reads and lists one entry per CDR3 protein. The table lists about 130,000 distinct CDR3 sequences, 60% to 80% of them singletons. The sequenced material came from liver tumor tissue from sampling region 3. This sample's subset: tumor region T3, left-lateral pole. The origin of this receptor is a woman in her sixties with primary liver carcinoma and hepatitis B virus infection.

The CDR3 DNA reads TGCGCCAGCAGTATGACCCCCCCGGGACAGGGAAGTGGCTACACCTTC. Protein: CASSMTPPGQGSGYTF. This chain links TRBV5-1 with TRBJ1-2; 9 nucleotides agree with TRBD1. The CDR3 runs 16 residues. Germline V gives CDR1 SGHRS, CDR2 YFSETQ. The V gene end was trimmed by 5 bases and the J gene end by 7 bases; junction bases not matched to a gene: 15.